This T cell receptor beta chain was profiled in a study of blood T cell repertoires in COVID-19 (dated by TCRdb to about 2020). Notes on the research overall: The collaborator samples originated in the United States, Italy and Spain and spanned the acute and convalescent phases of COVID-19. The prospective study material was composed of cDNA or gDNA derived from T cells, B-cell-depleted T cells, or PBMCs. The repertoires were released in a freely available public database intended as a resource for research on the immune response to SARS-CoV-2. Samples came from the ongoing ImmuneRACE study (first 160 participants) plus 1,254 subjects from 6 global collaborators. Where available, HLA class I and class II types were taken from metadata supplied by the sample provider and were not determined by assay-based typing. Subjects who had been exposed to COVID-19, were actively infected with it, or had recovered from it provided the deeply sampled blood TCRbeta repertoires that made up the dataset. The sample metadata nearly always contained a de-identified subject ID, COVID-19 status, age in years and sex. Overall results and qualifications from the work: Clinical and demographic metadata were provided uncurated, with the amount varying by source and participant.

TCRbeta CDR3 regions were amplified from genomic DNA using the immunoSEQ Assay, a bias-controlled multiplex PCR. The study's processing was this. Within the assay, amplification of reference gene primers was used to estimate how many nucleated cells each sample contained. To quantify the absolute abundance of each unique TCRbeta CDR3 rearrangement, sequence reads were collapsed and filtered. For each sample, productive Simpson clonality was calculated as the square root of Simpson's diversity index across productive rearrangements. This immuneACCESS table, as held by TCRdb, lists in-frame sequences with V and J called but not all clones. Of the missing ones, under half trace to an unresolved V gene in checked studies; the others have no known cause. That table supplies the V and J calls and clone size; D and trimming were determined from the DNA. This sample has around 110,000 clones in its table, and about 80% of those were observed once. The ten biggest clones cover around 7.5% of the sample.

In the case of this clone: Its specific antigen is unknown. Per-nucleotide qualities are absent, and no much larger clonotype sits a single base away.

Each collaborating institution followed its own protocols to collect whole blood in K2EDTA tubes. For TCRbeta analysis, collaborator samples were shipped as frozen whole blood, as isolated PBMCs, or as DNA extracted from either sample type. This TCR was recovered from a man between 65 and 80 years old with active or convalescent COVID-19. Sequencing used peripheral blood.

The CDR3 is CASSSTGAYGYTF. The DNA sequence follows: TGTGCCAGCAGCTCGACAGGGGCCTATGGCTACACCTTC. Rearrangement joined TRBV5-5 to TRBJ1-2; TRBD1 agrees with 8 junctional bases. V ends up 3 bases short and J 4 bases short, with an unmatched junction base count of 2. From a lookup of the germline V gene (reference sequence), CDR1 and CDR2 are SGHKS and YYEKEE. The CDR3 measures 13 amino acids from cysteine to phenylalanine. Only the CDR3 DNA is retained, 39 bases long and in frame from the first base.